The 30 T cell receptor beta chains reported below all come from one sample, sequenced in a study of T cell responses to AZD1222 COVID-19 vaccine. TCRdb keeps only in-frame clones here, not all; method: immunoSEQ multiplex PCR. This sample has 150,000 to 200,000 clones, with about nine tenths found just once. Here the sequenced sample was peripheral blood, taken on day 0 of AZD1222 vaccination. The receptor source for this set is an adult in good health.

The chain has TRBV27 and TRBJ2-5; no definite D call. Germline V gene lookup returns CDR1 MNHEY and CDR2 SMNVEV (reference sequence). Trimming shortened V by 2 bases and J by 5 bases, and 9 bases separated the two germline ends. This CDR3 spans 13 amino acids. This chain's CDR3 is CASSLIIGETQYF. DNA for the CDR3: TGTGCCAGCAGTTTAATAATCGGTGAGACCCAGTACTTC.

The CDR3 reads CASSGRGYGNTIYF. CDR3 nucleotides: TGTGCCAGCAGCGGCAGGGGCTATGGAAACACCATATATTTT. The chain combines TRBV5-8 with TRBJ1-3; D perhaps matches TRBD1 (6 bases). V lost 4 bases to trimming and J lost 3 bases, with 11 bases between them. This CDR3 is built from 14 residues. Germline V gene lookup returns CDR1 SGHTS and CDR2 YDEGEE.

This chain connects TRBV3-1 (or the pseudogene TRBV3-2) to TRBJ2-5; TRBD2 matches at 10 bases. The V segment lost 4 bases and the J segment 5 bases; nucleotides outside the gene matches: 10. The CDR3 length is 16 residues. Germline lookup yields CDR1 LGHDT and CDR2 YNNKEL (reference sequence). The CDR3 sequence is CASSRSGGVRGETQYF. CDR3 bases: TGTGCCAGCAGCCGGAGCGGGGGGGTAAGAGGTGAGACCCAGTACTTC.

In this sample, this clone turned up a few times. The J gene is TRBJ1-6, the V gene TRBV2, with TRBD1 as a possible D gene (5 bases). Germline V lookup: CDR1 SNHLY, CDR2 FYNNEI. This CDR3 contains 9 residues. V was pared by 8 bases and J by 13 bases, with 6 bases between. DNA for the CDR3: TGTGCCAGCGGGGGGCCCCTCCACTTT. It translates to CASGGPLHF. The full variable domain, with the rest looked up from reference TRBV2 and TRBJ1-6, is EPEVTQTPSHQVTQMGQEVILRCVPISNHLYFYWYRQILGQKVEFLVSFYNNEISEKSEIFDDQFSVERPDGSNFTLKIRSTKLEDSAMYFCASGGPLHFGNGTRLTVT.

The rearrangement joins TRBV10-3 to TRBJ1-1, with TRBD1 matching 8 bases. V lost 9 bases and J lost 5; bases outside the gene matches: 14. Germline CDR1 ENHRY, CDR2 SYGVKD. This CDR3 spans 15 amino acids. In DNA form, the CDR3 reads TGTGCCATTCAACCACGGACAGGGTTGGGGACTGAAGCTTTCTTT. Encoded protein: CAIQPRTGLGTEAFF.

This clone was seen only a few times. The rearrangement joins TRBV6-5 to TRBJ1-5; D remains unclear. CDR3 length equals 15 residues. Germline CDR1 reads MNHEY; CDR2 reads SVGAGI. Trimming left V 2 bases short and J 3 bases short, with 11 bases between. The CDR3 here is CASSYGVGNNQPQHF. The CDR3 DNA follows: TGTGCCAGCAGTTACGGGGTTGGGAACAATCAGCCCCAGCATTTT.

This sequence joins TRBV7-2 and TRBJ1-6; D remains ambiguous. V gave up 0 bases and J gave up 7 bases, with 7 bases separating them. The CDR3 sequence is 14 residues long. Germline CDR1 reads SGHTA; CDR2 reads FQGNSA. CDR3 protein: CASSLAWKNSPLHF. The CDR3 region has the DNA TGTGCCAGCAGCTTAGCTTGGAAAAATTCACCCCTCCACTTT.

The V gene is TRBV28, the J gene TRBJ2-4; D is unresolved. The V gene lost 5 bases and the J gene lost 0 bases, with 14 bases spanning the gap. The CDR3 sequence is 16 residues long. The germline V gene encodes CDR1 MDHEN and CDR2 SYDVKM. CDR3 sequence (DNA): TGTGCCAGCAGTCCCGGGTCCGTCGTAGCCAAAAACATTCAGTACTTC. Translating gives CASSPGSVVAKNIQYF.

V usage is TRBV19 and J usage is TRBJ2-1; 7 nucleotides align to TRBD2. The V segment lost 8 bases and the J segment 8 bases; nucleotides outside the gene matches: 6. CDR1 is LNHDA and CDR2 is SQIVND in the germline V gene (reference sequence). The CDR3 runs 12 residues. CDR3 nucleotide sequence: TGTGCCAGTGCAGGACTAGGCTATGAGCAGTTCTTC. Protein product: CASAGLGYEQFF.

This clone was detected a few times. V gene TRBV4-2 combines with J gene TRBJ1-3; tentatively, D is TRBD1 (6 bases). Germline loops: CDR1 LGHNA, CDR2 YNFKEQ. Trimming pared 5 bases from V and 0 bases from J, leaving 11 bases between. The CDR3 runs to 15 residues. For the CDR3, the DNA is TGTGCCAGCAGCAGTAGGGGGGTCTCTGGAAACACCATATATTTT. The encoded protein is CASSSRGVSGNTIYF.

The chain employs TRBV7-3 and TRBJ2-1; 7 bases are a match to TRBD2. V dropped 2 bases and J dropped 5; count of bases not matched to a gene: 6. The CDR3 contains 15 residues. Germline CDR1 SGHTA, CDR2 FQGTGA. DNA for the CDR3: TGTGCCAGCAGCTTATCTAGGACTAGTAACAATGAGCAGTTCTTC. Amino acids: CASSLSRTSNNEQFF.

The chain has TRBV10-3 and TRBJ2-7; D might be TRBD1 (6 bases). The CDR3 length is 14 residues. CDR1 is ENHRY and CDR2 is SYGVKD in the germline V gene. V lost 6 bases to trimming and J lost 2 bases, with 14 bases between them. CDR3 in amino acids: CAIRDSGKPYEQYF. CDR3 bases: TGTGCCATCAGGGACAGTGGAAAACCCTACGAGCAGTACTTC.

The chain joins TRBV6-6 to TRBJ2-1; D gene unclear. CDR3 length: 16 amino acids. The germline V gene encodes CDR1 MNHNY and CDR2 SVGAGI (reference sequence). V lost 0 bases and J lost 10, with 19 bases in between. DNA for the CDR3: TGTGCCAGCAGTTACTCACTTCCGACCCAATCTGGGGAGCAGTTCTTC. Protein product: CASSYSLPTQSGEQFF.

The chain couples TRBV6-5 to TRBJ1-5; no definite D call. The CDR3 is 15 residues long. V was trimmed by 8 bases and J by 3 bases, leaving 17 bases between them. Germline V CDR1 and CDR2: MNHEY, SVGAGI. CDR3 nucleotide sequence: TGTGCCAGCTCCAAGGGCCCTTTAGACAATCAGCCCCAGCATTTT. Translating it yields CASSKGPLDNQPQHF.

The chain employs TRBV30 and TRBJ1-6; D gene unclear. The CDR3 runs to 14 residues. V was pared by 1 base and J by 4 bases, with 8 bases between. Germline lookup yields CDR1 GTSNPN and CDR2 SVGIG (reference sequence). The CDR3 region is CAWSGRRYNSPLHF. CDR3 DNA sequence: TGTGCCTGGAGTGGACGGCGGTATAATTCACCCCTCCACTTT.

The chain couples TRBV11-2 to TRBJ1-1, with TRBD1 as a possible D gene (6 bases). The length of the CDR3 is 13 residues. V lost 3 bases to trimming and J lost 4 bases, with 9 bases between them. Germline V CDR1 and CDR2: SGHAT, FQNNGV. CDR3 DNA sequence: TGTGCCAGCAGCTTGGCGACAGGCACTGAAGCTTTCTTT. This gives the protein CASSLATGTEAFF.

The V gene is TRBV4-2, the J gene TRBJ2-7, with TRBD1 identical over 9 bases. CDR1 is LGHNA, CDR2 YNFKEQ, per germline. The junction had 5 bases not matched to a gene; V was cut back by 1 base and J by 1 base. This CDR3 region has 16 residues. The CDR3 here is CASSQATGQGSYEQYF. As DNA, the CDR3 is TGTGCCAGCAGCCAAGCCACGGGACAGGGTTCCTACGAGCAGTACTTC.

This clone was recorded once. The rearrangement uses TRBV5-1 and TRBJ1-2; D is undetermined. The V end was cut by 0 bases, the J end by 2 bases, with 17 bases between. The germline CDR1 and CDR2 sequences are SGHRS and YFSETQ. This CDR3 has 17 residues. The CDR3 DNA is TGCGCCAGCAGCTTGGTTACCAGCCAAAACGTAAACTATGGCTACACCTTC. Its protein product is CASSLVTSQNVNYGYTF. The whole variable domain, filled in from reference TRBV5-1 and TRBJ1-2, reads KAGVTQTPRYLIKTRGQQVTLSCSPISGHRSVSWYQQTPGQGLQFLFEYFSETQRNKGNFPGRFSGRQFSNSRSEMNVSTLELGDSALYLCASSLVTSQNVNYGYTFGSGTRLTVV.

V and J are TRBV5-1 and TRBJ2-2; D might be TRBD2 (5 bases). Deletions cut 0 bases from V and 6 bases from J, with 12 bases between. CDR1 SGHRS and CDR2 YFSETQ come from the germline V gene. The CDR3 consists of 15 residues. CDR3 nucleotides: TGCGCCAGCAGCTTGGAGGCTAGCCTCCCCGGGGAGCTGTTTTTT. It translates to CASSLEASLPGELFF.

V usage is TRBV28 and J usage is TRBJ1-4; 7 nucleotides match TRBD1. The CDR3 length is 15 residues. V lost 5 bases, J lost 7 bases, and 10 bases stayed unmatched. Germline loops: CDR1 MDHEN, CDR2 SYDVKM. The CDR3 nucleotides read TGTGCCAGCAGTCGATTTGTGAGACAGGGTGAAAAACTGTTTTTT. The encoded protein is CASSRFVRQGEKLFF.

DNA for the CDR3: TGTGCCAGCAGCGTCCAGAGCCTACTGGGGACTGAAGCTTTCTTT. Amino acids: CASSVQSLLGTEAFF. This chain connects TRBV7-9 to TRBJ1-1; D ambiguous. The CDR3 totals 15 residues. Germline assignment: CDR1 SEHNR and CDR2 FQNEAQ (reference sequence). Trimming removed 5 bases from V and 5 bases from J, with 18 bases in between.

The CDR3 nucleotides are TGTGCCAGCACCGCCATGCGGACAGGAAGGACAGATACGCAGTATTTT. Residues: CASTAMRTGRTDTQYF. The gene calls are TRBV5-5 and TRBJ2-3; 7 bases are shared with TRBD1. Unmatched junction bases numbered 13, after V lost 6 bases and J lost 3 bases. The CDR3 extends over 16 amino acids. Germline V gives CDR1 SGHKS, CDR2 YYEKEE (reference sequence).

The chain combines TRBV28 with TRBJ1-6; possibly TRBD1 for D (5 bases). Germline CDR1 MDHEN, CDR2 SYDVKM. CDR3 length equals 17 residues. V lost 3 bases and J lost 9, with 21 bases in between. This chain's CDR3 is CASSLGTLGLLGSPLHF. CDR3 DNA: TGTGCCAGCAGTTTGGGGACCCTGGGATTGTTGGGTTCACCCCTCCACTTT.

On this clone itself: The same CDR3 is also encoded by other DNA sequences in this sample. CDR3 nucleotides: TGTGCCAGCAGTTCGCTTCGAGGCTACACCTTC. It specifies CASSSLRGYTF. The V call is TRBV28, the J call TRBJ1-2, with unresolved D. This CDR3 has 11 residues. The germline V and J ends were trimmed by 4 bases and 8 bases, with 8 bases remaining between them. Per the germline V gene, CDR1 is MDHEN and CDR2 is SYDVKM.

V and J are TRBV6-1 and TRBJ2-3; weak D call: TRBD1 (5 bases). Trimming removed 3 bases at V and 0 bases at J, with 10 bases between. Per germline, CDR1 MNHNS and CDR2 SASEGT. The CDR3 spans 15 residues. The DNA for the CDR3 is TGTGCCAGCAGTGACAGGGCCCGCAGCACAGATACGCAGTATTTT. It codes for CASSDRARSTDTQYF.

This sequence joins TRBV30 and TRBJ2-7; D unclear. Looked up from germline, CDR1 is GTSNPN and CDR2 is SVGIG (reference sequence). The CDR3 contains 13 residues. V was clipped by 2 bases and J by 7 bases, with 15 bases between them. In nucleotides, the CDR3 is TGTGCCTGGAGTACACTGACCCTGGGGGAGCAGTACTTC. This encodes CAWSTLTLGEQYF.

The chain recombines TRBV15 with TRBJ2-1; D may be TRBD2 (5 bases). Looked up from germline, CDR1 is LNHNV and CDR2 is YYDKDF (reference sequence). The CDR3 sequence is 14 residues long. V lost 0 bases to trimming and J lost 8 bases, with 11 bases between them. The CDR3 spells CATSRDPRGDEQFF. In DNA form, the CDR3 reads TGTGCCACCAGCAGAGATCCTCGGGGAGATGAGCAGTTCTTC.

The rearrangement joins TRBV4-3 to TRBJ1-6, with a possible D match to TRBD1 (6 bases). In germline, CDR1 is LGHNA, CDR2 YSLEER. The CDR3 extends over 14 amino acids. V was cut by 0 bases and J by 10 bases, with 10 bases left in between. DNA of the CDR3: TGCGCCAGCAGCCAAGAGACAGGAAAATCACCCCTCCACTTT. It encodes CASSQETGKSPLHF.

The rearrangement uses TRBV7-8 and TRBJ2-1; unclear D gene. Germline V gene lookup returns CDR1 SGHVS and CDR2 FQNEAQ. Deletions cut 4 bases from V and 0 bases from J, with 10 bases between. The CDR3 loop spans 15 amino acids. DNA of the CDR3: TGTGCCAGCAGCTCGGGTAGGAGCTCCTACAATGAGCAGTTCTTC. Its translation is CASSSGRSSYNEQFF.

The chain couples TRBV5-6 to TRBJ2-7; tentatively, D is TRBD2 (5 bases). This CDR3 comprises 13 residues. Trimming stripped 3 bases from V and 1 base from J, with 8 bases between. Germline V gene lookup returns CDR1 SGHDT and CDR2 YYEEEE. The CDR3: CASSSDWSYEQYF. The CDR3 DNA reads as TGTGCCAGCAGCTCGGACTGGTCCTACGAGCAGTACTTC.